The clone carrying this T cell receptor (beta chain) has at least ten counts. The antigen is unknown. This specimen comes from a study of regulatory T cells in long-lasting Graves disease. The TCR beta library used iRepertoire HTBI primers with Arm-PCR amplification of CDR3. TCRdb ran MiXCR on the multiplex PCR reads and lists one entry per CDR3 protein. Of approximately 290,000 distinct CDR3 sequences listed, 22% are singletons. This sample's time point: persistent/refractory GD, antithyroid drugs over 5 years with positive TRAb. The authors made the TCR library using RNA they extracted from PBMCs. CDR1 is SNHLY, CDR2 FYNNEI, per germline. The CDR3 extends over 14 amino acids. V was pared by 2 bases and J by 5 bases, with 10 bases between. Study-wide points: The study found persistent patients shared more public clonotypes (roughly 2,800) than new patients (approximately 870). Persistent disease favored TRBV28, TRBJ1-2 and TRBJ2-5. Persistent Graves' patients showed less TCR diversity than newly diagnosed patients showed.

The sample was peripheral blood mononuclear cells (PBMCs), taken when the disease was refractory, from a patient treated with antithyroid drugs. The J gene is TRBJ1-5, the V gene TRBV2, with D maybe TRBD1 (6 bases). This TCR derives from a female donor with Graves disease. CDR3 amino acids: CASSEQGQDQPQHF. CDR3 sequence (DNA): TGTGCCAGCAGTGAACAGGGGCAGGATCAGCCCCAGCATTTT.